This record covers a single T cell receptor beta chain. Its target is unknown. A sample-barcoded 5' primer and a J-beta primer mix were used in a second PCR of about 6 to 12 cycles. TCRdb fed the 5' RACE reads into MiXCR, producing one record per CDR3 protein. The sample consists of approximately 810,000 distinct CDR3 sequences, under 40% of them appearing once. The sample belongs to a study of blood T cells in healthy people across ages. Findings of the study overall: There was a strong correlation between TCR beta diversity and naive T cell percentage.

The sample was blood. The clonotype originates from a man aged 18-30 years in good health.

CDR3 in amino acids: CSARDSASFYNEQFF. The CDR3 DNA reads TGCAGTGCCAGGGACAGCGCTAGCTTCTACAATGAGCAGTTCTTC. This chain connects TRBV20-1 to TRBJ2-1; TRBD1 agrees at 7 bases. V was clipped by 6 bases and J by 3 bases; unmatched bases: 11. The CDR3 covers 15 residues. Germline CDR1 and CDR2: DFQATT and SNEGSKA (reference sequence).